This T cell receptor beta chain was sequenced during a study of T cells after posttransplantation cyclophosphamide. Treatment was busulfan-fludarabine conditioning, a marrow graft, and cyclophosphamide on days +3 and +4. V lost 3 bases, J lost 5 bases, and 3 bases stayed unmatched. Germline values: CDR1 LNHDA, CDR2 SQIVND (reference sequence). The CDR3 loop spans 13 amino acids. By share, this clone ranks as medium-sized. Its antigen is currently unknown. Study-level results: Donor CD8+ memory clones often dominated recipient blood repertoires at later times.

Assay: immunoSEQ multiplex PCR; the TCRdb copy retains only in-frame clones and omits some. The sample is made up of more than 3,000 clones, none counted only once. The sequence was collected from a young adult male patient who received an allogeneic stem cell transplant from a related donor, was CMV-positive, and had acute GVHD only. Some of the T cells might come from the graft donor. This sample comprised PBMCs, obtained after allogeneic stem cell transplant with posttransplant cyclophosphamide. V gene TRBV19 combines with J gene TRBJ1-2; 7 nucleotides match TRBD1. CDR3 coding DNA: TGTGCCAGTAGTATGGACAGGAGTTATGGCTACACCTTC. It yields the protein CASSMDRSYGYTF.